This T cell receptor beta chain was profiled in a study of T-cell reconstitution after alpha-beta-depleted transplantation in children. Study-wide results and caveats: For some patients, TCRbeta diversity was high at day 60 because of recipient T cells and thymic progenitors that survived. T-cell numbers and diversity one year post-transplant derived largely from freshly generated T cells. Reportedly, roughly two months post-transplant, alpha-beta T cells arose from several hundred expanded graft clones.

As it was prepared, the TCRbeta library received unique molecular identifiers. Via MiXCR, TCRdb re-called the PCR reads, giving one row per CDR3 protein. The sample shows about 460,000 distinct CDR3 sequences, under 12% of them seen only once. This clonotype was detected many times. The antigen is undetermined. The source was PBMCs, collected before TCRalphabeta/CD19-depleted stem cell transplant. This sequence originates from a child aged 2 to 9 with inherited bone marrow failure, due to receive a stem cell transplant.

The CDR3 DNA reads as TGTGCCAGTAGCTCAGGAAACGGCAATGAGCAGTTCTTC. This gives the protein CASSSGNGNEQFF. The genes are TRBV19 and TRBJ2-1, with D unclear. Deletions cut 6 bases from V and 6 bases from J, with 12 bases between. Germline CDR1 LNHDA, CDR2 SQIVND (reference sequence). The CDR3 length is 13 residues.